One and the same sample provided the 26 T cell receptor beta chains below, sequenced in a study of blood T cell repertoires in COVID-19 (dated by TCRdb to between 2020 and 2021). Library generation was performed with the immunoSEQ multiplex PCR assay. TCRdb retrieved this table from immuneACCESS and kept in-frame rearrangements only. Not all clones are present; in checked studies, unresolved V genes account for under half, and no reason is known for the remainder. This sample has about 110,000 clones in its table, and roughly 90% of those were observed once. 4% to 6% of the sample is held by the ten biggest clonotypes. The sequencing sample was made of peripheral blood. The receptor set was obtained from a man aged 35-49 years with active or convalescent COVID-19.

This clone has just one count. The chain links TRBV2 to TRBJ1-4; the D gene is possibly TRBD1 (5 bases). The CDR3 covers 16 residues. Trimming pared 7 bases from V and 0 bases from J, leaving 15 bases between. CDR1 is SNHLY, CDR2 FYNNEI, per germline. The CDR3 DNA is TGTGCCAGCACTCCCCCAGGGACTGCAACTAATGAAAAACTGTTTTTT. Translating gives CASTPPGTATNEKLFF.

The rearrangement joins TRBV7-3 to TRBJ1-2, with 7 positions matching TRBD1. There are 13 residues in the CDR3. Germline V gene lookup returns CDR1 SGHTA and CDR2 FQGTGA. Trimming at V came to 5 bases and at J to 2 bases, leaving 2 bases not matched to a gene. In DNA, the CDR3 is TGTGCCAGCAGCCCGGACAGGAACTATGGCTACACCTTC. Protein: CASSPDRNYGYTF.

The genes are TRBV12-5 and TRBJ2-5; 7 positions match TRBD1. Trimming took 7 bases from V and 5 from J; bases not matched to a gene: 13. The CDR3 sequence is 15 residues long. Looked up from germline, CDR1 is LGHNT and CDR2 is FRNRAP. The CDR3 bases are TGTGCTAGTGCTCAATATTACAGGGGCGGGGAGACCCAGTACTTC. Its translation: CASAQYYRGGETQYF.

V usage is TRBV25-1 and J usage is TRBJ2-5, with D maybe TRBD2 (5 bases). This CDR3 is 12 amino acids long. Trimming stripped 4 bases from V and 5 bases from J, with 8 bases between. CDR1 MGHDK and CDR2 SYGVNS come from the germline V gene. The CDR3 loop reads CASSGLSETQYF. The CDR3 region has the DNA TGTGCCAGCAGTGGACTATCGGAGACCCAGTACTTC. The variable domain in full, completed from reference TRBV25-1 and TRBJ2-5, reads EADIYQTPRYLVIGTGKKITLECSQTMGHDKMYWYQQDPGMELHLIHYSYGVNSTEKGDLSSESTVSRIRTEHFPLTLESARPSHTSQYLCASSGLSETQYFGPGTRLLVL.

The chain has TRBV7-3 and TRBJ1-1, with no clear D. In germline, CDR1 is SGHTA, CDR2 FQGTGA. Trimming took off 5 bases at V and 2 bases at J, with 9 bases between the two ends. This CDR3 has 13 residues. The CDR3 reads CASSPGANTEAFF. In DNA form, the CDR3 reads TGTGCCAGCAGCCCCGGTGCCAACACTGAAGCTTTCTTT.

The chain uses TRBV28 and TRBJ1-5; unclear D gene. The V gene's germline CDR1 is MDHEN and CDR2 SYDVKM. Trimming left V 2 bases short and J 9 bases short, with 11 bases between. CDR3 length: 13 residues. The CDR3 protein is CASSLALPGPQHF. The CDR3 coding sequence is TGTGCCAGCAGTTTAGCCCTTCCAGGGCCCCAGCATTTT.

J is TRBJ2-1 and V is TRBV18; TRBD1 is a possible D gene (5 bases). Germline values: CDR1 KGHSH, CDR2 LQKENI. The CDR3 consists of 14 residues. Trimming pared 0 bases from V and 12 bases from J, leaving 15 bases between. CDR3 sequence: CASSPPGRVSVQFF. CDR3 sequence (DNA): TGTGCCAGCTCACCACCGGGCAGGGTATCGGTGCAGTTCTTC.

The chain uses TRBV4-1 and TRBJ2-3, with TRBD2 identical over 7 bases. Trimming removed 4 bases from V and 6 bases from J; junction bases left unmatched: 13. The germline gives CDR1 MGHRA, CDR2 YSYEKL. This CDR3 spans 16 amino acids. Written as DNA, the CDR3 is TGCGCCAGCAGCCCCCGCCTTGCCGGGGAGGGGGATACGCAGTATTTT. Its translation is CASSPRLAGEGDTQYF.

The rearrangement joins TRBV28 to TRBJ2-1; TRBD2 matches at 10 bases. V lost 6 bases to trimming and J lost 8 bases; unmatched junction nucleotides: 13. This CDR3 comprises 16 residues. Germline V gene sequence: CDR1 MDHEN, CDR2 SYDVKM. The CDR3 sequence: CASRVAGGLSFDEQFF. The CDR3, as DNA: TGTGCCAGCAGAGTAGCGGGAGGCCTAAGTTTTGATGAGCAGTTCTTC.

This rearrangement joins TRBV30 to TRBJ2-5; 10 bases match TRBD2. The CDR3 covers 17 residues. Trimming at V came to 4 bases and at J to 5 bases, leaving 16 bases not matched to a gene. Germline-derived CDR1 and CDR2 are GTSNPN and SVGIG (reference sequence). The CDR3 sequence is CAWTAGASGSLMETQYF. The CDR3 DNA reads TGTGCCTGGACAGCGGGGGCTAGCGGGAGTTTAATGGAGACCCAGTACTTC.

The J gene is TRBJ2-5, the V gene TRBV30; the match to TRBD1 covers 8 bases. The germline gives CDR1 GTSNPN, CDR2 SVGIG (reference sequence). This CDR3 is 14 amino acids long. The V gene end was trimmed by 5 bases and the J gene end by 3 bases; junction bases not matched to a gene: 8. The CDR3: CAWGAKQGEETQYF. For the CDR3, the DNA is TGTGCCTGGGGGGCCAAACAGGGGGAAGAGACCCAGTACTTC.

The rearrangement links TRBV30 to TRBJ2-3; the match to TRBD2 covers 9 bases. CDR1 and CDR2 from the germline V gene are GTSNPN and SVGIG (reference sequence). CDR3 size: 14 residues. J gave up 5 bases and V 1 base, and 4 bases lay outside the gene matches. The CDR3 DNA reads TGTGCCTGGAGTGGGATAGCGGGGGTAGATACGCAGTATTTT. It translates to CAWSGIAGVDTQYF.

The chain uses TRBV20-1 and TRBJ1-2; D may be TRBD1 (5 bases). The V gene's germline CDR1 is DFQATT and CDR2 SNEGSKA (reference sequence). The CDR3 has 9 residues. With 6 bases removed from V and 10 bases from J, the gap between germline ends came to 9 bases. The CDR3, as DNA: TGCAGTGCGGGGCCTTCCTACACCTTC. This translates into CSAGPSYTF.

This chain uses TRBV5-1 with TRBJ2-5, with 9 nucleotides matching TRBD1. V lost 4 bases, J lost 2 bases, and 3 bases stayed unmatched. Germline-derived CDR1 and CDR2 are SGHRS and YFSETQ. CDR3 length: 14 residues. The CDR3 protein is CASSQGQGQETQYF. The CDR3 DNA reads as TGCGCCAGCAGCCAGGGACAGGGACAAGAGACCCAGTACTTC.

The chain uses TRBV9 and TRBJ2-7; 14 bases are a match to TRBD2. From germline, CDR1 is SGDLS and CDR2 YYNGEE. CDR3 length equals 18 residues. V was clipped by 4 bases and J by 5 bases; unmatched bases: 14. The CDR3 nucleotides are TGTGCCAGCAGCTTCAACCTACTGACTAGCGGGAGGGCAAACGAGCAGTACTTC. The encoded protein is CASSFNLLTSGRANEQYF.

This chain links TRBV11-2 with TRBJ2-1; D is ambiguous. The V end was cut by 1 base, the J end by 8 bases, with 6 bases between. Germline lookup yields CDR1 SGHAT and CDR2 FQNNGV. This CDR3 is 12 amino acids long. CDR3 region: CASSLVVYEQFF. The CDR3 DNA follows: TGTGCCAGCAGCTTAGTCGTGTATGAGCAGTTCTTC.

The chain couples TRBV5-1 to TRBJ2-3; the match to TRBD1 covers 7 bases. Germline values: CDR1 SGHRS, CDR2 YFSETQ. The CDR3 is 15 residues long. Germline trimming cut 0 bases from V and 8 bases from J; bases unmatched to any gene: 9. The CDR3: CASSLEGALKGTQYF. The CDR3 bases are TGCGCCAGCAGCTTGGAGGGGGCGCTCAAAGGTACGCAGTATTTT.

This chain links TRBV7-2 with TRBJ2-1; 12 nucleotides line up with TRBD2. With 7 bases clipped from V and 8 bases from J, the junction kept 12 bases outside the gene matches. The germline CDR1 and CDR2 sequences are SGHTA and FQGNSA. CDR3 length equals 16 residues. DNA of the CDR3: TGTGCCAGCACCGGGACTAGCGGGTTTTTCCGGCATGAGCAGTTCTTC. This sequence encodes CASTGTSGFFRHEQFF.

CDR3 sequence (DNA): TGTGCCAGCAGCGCGGGAGGGAGGTCCTACGAGCAGTACTTC. It codes for CASSAGGRSYEQYF. The V gene is TRBV9, the J gene TRBJ2-7, with 8 bases fitting TRBD2. Trimming at V came to 3 bases and at J to 1 base, leaving 3 bases not matched to a gene. The germline V gene has CDR1 SGDLS and CDR2 YYNGEE. The CDR3 runs 14 residues.

V and J are TRBV29-1 and TRBJ2-1, with 9 bases that match TRBD2. CDR3 size: 14 residues. V lost 7 bases, J lost 10 bases, and 14 bases stayed unmatched. The germline CDR1 and CDR2 sequences are SQVTM and ANQGSEA. The CDR3 loop reads CSAAAAGGPGEQFF. CDR3 nucleotides: TGCAGCGCGGCCGCAGCGGGAGGCCCGGGGGAGCAGTTCTTC.

The chain uses TRBV18 and TRBJ2-1; 7 bases line up with TRBD2. This CDR3 has 14 residues. The J segment lost 10 bases and the V segment lost 3 bases, leaving 9 bases of the junction unmatched. Germline V gene lookup returns CDR1 KGHSH and CDR2 LQKENI. CDR3 sequence: CASSPQREGREQFF. DNA for the CDR3: TGTGCCAGCTCACCCCAGCGGGAAGGGAGGGAGCAGTTCTTC.

The chain links TRBV7-6 to TRBJ1-5, with D perhaps matching TRBD1 (5 bases). CDR1 is SGHVS, CDR2 FNYEAQ, per germline. This CDR3 contains 15 residues. V lost 11 bases and J 0 bases, leaving 17 bases between the germline ends. CDR3 protein: CAQPRVRRSNQPQHF. CDR3 DNA sequence: TGTGCCCAACCCAGGGTGCGGCGTAGCAATCAGCCCCAGCATTTT. Drawing the rest from reference TRBV7-6 and TRBJ1-5, the complete variable domain is GAGVSQSPRYKVTKRGQDVALRCDPISGHVSLYWYRQALGQGPEFLTYFNYEAQQDKSGLPNDRFSAERPEGSISTLTIQRTEQRDSAMYRCAQPRVRRSNQPQHFGDGTRLSIL.

This rearrangement joins TRBV28 to TRBJ2-5; 10 bases are a match to TRBD2. CDR3 length: 15 residues. The junction had 5 bases not matched to a gene; V was cut back by 5 bases and J by 2 bases. CDR1 and CDR2 from the germline V gene are MDHEN and SYDVKM. The CDR3 nucleotides read TGTGCCAGCAGTCGGACTAGCGGAGGTCAAGAGACCCAGTACTTC. It yields the protein CASSRTSGGQETQYF.

This chain links TRBV2 with TRBJ2-7; D not resolved. Per germline, CDR1 SNHLY and CDR2 FYNNEI. V lost 6 bases and J lost 5, with 11 bases in between. This CDR3 has 12 residues. CDR3: CASSLVNDEQYF. The CDR3 nucleotides are TGTGCCAGCAGCCTAGTGAACGACGAGCAGTACTTC.

The CDR3 region has the DNA TGTGCCAGCAGCTTGTCGGGGGGCGGAGGAAACACCATATATTTT. This codes for CASSLSGGGGNTIYF. The chain is built from TRBV7-2 and TRBJ1-3; TRBD1 is a possible D gene (6 bases). The CDR3 covers 15 residues. CDR1 SGHTA and CDR2 FQGNSA come from the germline V gene. With 3 bases removed from V and 4 bases from J, the gap between germline ends came to 13 bases.

The chain combines TRBV2 with TRBJ2-3; weak D call: TRBD2 (5 bases). Germline CDR1 and CDR2: SNHLY and FYNNEI. The CDR3 loop spans 15 amino acids. The ends were cut back, 7 bases at V and 0 bases at J, with 14 bases in the middle. The CDR3 sequence: CASKSNGVSTDTQYF. CDR3 DNA sequence: TGTGCCAGCAAGTCTAACGGGGTTAGCACAGATACGCAGTATTTT.